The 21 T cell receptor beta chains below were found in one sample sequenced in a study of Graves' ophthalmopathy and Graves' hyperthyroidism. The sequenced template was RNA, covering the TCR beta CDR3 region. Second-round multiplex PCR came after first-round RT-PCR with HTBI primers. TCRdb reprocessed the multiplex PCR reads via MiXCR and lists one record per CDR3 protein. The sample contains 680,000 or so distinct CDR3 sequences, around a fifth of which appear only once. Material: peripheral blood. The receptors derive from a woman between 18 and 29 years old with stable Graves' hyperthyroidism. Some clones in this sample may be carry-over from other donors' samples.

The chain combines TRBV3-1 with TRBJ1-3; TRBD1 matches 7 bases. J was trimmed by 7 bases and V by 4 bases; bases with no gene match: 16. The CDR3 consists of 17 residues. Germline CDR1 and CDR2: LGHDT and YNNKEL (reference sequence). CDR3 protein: CASSRDSATSLVNTIYF. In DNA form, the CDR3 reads TGTGCCAGCAGCCGGGACAGTGCCACTTCTCTGGTCAACACCATATATTTT.

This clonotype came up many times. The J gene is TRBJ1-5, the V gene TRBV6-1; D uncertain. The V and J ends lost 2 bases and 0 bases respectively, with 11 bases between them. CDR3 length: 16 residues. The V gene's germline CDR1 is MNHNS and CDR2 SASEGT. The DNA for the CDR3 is TGTGCCAGCAGTGAACCGATTGGGGATAGCAATCAGCCCCAGCATTTT. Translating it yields CASSEPIGDSNQPQHF.

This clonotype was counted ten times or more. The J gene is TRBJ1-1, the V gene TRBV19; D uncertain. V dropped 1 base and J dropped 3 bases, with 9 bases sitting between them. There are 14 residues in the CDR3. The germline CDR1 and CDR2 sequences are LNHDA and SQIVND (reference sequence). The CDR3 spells CASSIGATDTEAFF. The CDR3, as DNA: TGTGCCAGTAGTATAGGAGCGACGGACACTGAAGCTTTCTTT.

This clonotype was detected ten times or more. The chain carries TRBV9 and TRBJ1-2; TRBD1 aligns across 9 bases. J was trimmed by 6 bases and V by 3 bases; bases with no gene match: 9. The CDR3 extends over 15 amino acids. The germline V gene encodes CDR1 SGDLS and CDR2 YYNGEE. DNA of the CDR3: TGTGCCAGCAGCGCCATACAGGGGGCGCGAGATGGCTACACCTTC. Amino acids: CASSAIQGARDGYTF.

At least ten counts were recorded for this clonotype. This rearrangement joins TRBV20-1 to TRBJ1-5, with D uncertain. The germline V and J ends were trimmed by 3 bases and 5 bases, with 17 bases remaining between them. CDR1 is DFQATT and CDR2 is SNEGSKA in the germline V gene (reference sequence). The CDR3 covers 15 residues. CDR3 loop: CSASLRPGVDQPQHF. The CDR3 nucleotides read TGCAGTGCTAGTTTACGGCCTGGGGTGGATCAGCCCCAGCATTTT.

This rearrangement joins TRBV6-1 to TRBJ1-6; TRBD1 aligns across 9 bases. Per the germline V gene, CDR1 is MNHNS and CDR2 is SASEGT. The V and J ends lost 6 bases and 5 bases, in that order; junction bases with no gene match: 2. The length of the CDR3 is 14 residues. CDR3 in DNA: TGTGCCAGCAGAGGACAGGGGAATAATTCACCCCTCCACTTT. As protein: CASRGQGNNSPLHF.

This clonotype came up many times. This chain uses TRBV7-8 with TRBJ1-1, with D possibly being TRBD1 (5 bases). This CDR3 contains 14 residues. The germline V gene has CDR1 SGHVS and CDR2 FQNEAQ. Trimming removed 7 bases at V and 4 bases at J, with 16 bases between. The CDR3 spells CASTWDSLSTEAFF. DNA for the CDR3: TGTGCCAGCACCTGGGACTCTCTCTCCACTGAAGCTTTCTTT.

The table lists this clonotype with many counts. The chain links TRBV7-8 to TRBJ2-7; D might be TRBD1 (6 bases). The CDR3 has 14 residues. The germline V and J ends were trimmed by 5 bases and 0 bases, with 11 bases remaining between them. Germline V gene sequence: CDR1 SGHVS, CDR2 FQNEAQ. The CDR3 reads CASSARDTSYEQYF. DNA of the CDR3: TGTGCCAGCAGCGCCCGGGACACCTCCTACGAGCAGTACTTC.

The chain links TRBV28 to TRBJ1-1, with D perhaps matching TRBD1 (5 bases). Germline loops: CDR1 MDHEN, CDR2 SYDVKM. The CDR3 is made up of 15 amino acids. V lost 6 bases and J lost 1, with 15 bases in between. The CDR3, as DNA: TGTGCCAGCAGACAGCACTGGACAAGGAACACTGAAGCTTTCTTT. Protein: CASRQHWTRNTEAFF.

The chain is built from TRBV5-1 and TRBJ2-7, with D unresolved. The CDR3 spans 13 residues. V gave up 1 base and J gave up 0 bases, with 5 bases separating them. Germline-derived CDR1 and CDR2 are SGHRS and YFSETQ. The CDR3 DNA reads TGCGCCAGCAGCTTGACTATCTCCTACGAGCAGTACTTC. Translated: CASSLTISYEQYF.

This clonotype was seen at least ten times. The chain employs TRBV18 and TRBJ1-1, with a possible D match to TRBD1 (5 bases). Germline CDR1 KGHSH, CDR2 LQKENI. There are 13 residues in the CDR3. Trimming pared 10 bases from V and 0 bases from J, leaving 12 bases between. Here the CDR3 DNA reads TGTGCCACCCATCAGGGAATGAACACTGAAGCTTTCTTT. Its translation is CATHQGMNTEAFF.

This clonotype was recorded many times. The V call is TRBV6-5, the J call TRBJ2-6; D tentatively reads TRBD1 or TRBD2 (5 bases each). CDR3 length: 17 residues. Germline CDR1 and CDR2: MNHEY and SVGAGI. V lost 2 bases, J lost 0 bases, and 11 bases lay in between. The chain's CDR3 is CASSYGGPSSGANVLTF. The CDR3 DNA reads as TGTGCCAGCAGTTACGGGGGTCCAAGCTCTGGGGCCAACGTCCTGACTTTC.

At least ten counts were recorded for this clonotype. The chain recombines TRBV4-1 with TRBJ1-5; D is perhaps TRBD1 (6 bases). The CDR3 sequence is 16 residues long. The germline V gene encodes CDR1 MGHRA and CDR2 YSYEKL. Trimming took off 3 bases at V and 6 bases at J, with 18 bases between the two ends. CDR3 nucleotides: TGCGCCAGCAGCCACCTCCCGACAGGATCGCGTCAGCCCCAGCATTTT. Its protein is CASSHLPTGSRQPQHF.

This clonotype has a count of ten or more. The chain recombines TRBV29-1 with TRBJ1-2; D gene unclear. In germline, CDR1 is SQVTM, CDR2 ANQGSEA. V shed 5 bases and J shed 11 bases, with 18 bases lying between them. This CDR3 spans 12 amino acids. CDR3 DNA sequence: TGCAGCGTTTCACGAGCCAGTGAACCTTACACCTTC. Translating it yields CSVSRASEPYTF.

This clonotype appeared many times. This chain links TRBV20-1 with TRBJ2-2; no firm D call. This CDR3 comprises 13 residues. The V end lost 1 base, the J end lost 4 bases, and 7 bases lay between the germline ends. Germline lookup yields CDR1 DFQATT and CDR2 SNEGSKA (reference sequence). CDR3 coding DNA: TGCAGTGCTAGAGGACGATTCACCGGGGAGCTGTTTTTT. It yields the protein CSARGRFTGELFF.

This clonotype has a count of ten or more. CDR3 amino acids: CASSEDRGQGGYTF. The CDR3, as DNA: TGCGCCAGCAGCGAGGACAGGGGGCAAGGGGGCTACACCTTC. The V call is TRBV5-1, the J call TRBJ1-2, with 11 bases matching TRBD1. CDR1 is SGHRS and CDR2 is YFSETQ in the germline V gene. This CDR3 spans 14 amino acids. Trimming cost V 4 bases and J 8 bases; bases outside gene matches: 7.

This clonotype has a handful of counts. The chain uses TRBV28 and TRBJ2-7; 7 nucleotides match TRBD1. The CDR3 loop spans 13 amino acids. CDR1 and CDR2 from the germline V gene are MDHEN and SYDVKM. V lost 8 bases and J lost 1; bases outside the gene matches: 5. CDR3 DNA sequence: TGTGCCAGCTTAGACAGGGCGTCCTACGAGCAGTACTTC. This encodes CASLDRASYEQYF.

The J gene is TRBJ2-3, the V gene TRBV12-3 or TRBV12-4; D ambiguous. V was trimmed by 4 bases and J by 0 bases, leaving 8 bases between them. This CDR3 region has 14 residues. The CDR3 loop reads CASSSDRSTDTQYF. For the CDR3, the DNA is TGTGCCAGCAGTTCTGACCGAAGCACAGATACGCAGTATTTT.

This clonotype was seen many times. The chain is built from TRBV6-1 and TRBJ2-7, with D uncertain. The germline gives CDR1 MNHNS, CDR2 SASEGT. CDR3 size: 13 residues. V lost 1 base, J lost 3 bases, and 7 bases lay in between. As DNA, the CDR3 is TGTGCCAGCAGTGAAGGAACAGACTACGAGCAGTACTTC. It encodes CASSEGTDYEQYF.

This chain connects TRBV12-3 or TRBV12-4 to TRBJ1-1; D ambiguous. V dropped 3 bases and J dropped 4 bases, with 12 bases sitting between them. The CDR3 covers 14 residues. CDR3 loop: CASSFTGLSTEAFF. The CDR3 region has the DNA TGTGCCAGCAGTTTTACTGGACTGAGCACTGAAGCTTTCTTT.

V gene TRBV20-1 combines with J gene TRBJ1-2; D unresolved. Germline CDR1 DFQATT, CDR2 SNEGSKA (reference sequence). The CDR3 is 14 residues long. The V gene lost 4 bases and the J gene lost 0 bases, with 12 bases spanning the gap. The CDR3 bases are TGCAGTGCTACGTCTGAGGCGGCTAACTATGGCTACACCTTC. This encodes CSATSEAANYGYTF.